This TCR beta chain was sequenced for a study of shared clonotypes between healthy human individuals. The study's findings and limits: Among donors, clonotype sharing was expected to be affected by sequencing depth.

Trimming shortened V by 2 bases and J by 4 bases, and 14 bases separated the two germline ends. CDR1 and CDR2 (germline): SNHLY, FYNNEI. The CDR3 runs 15 residues. A remark on this clone: Its antigen is not known.

Assay runs were performed at deep level. Generated by immunoSEQ multiplex PCR, the TCRdb table keeps only in-frame clones and is missing some. The sample carries 490,000 or so clones, less than 80% recorded once. The sequenced sample consisted of PBMCs. The TCR comes from a woman in her forties in good health. Some clones in this sample may be carry-over from other donors' samples. V is TRBV2 and J is TRBJ1-2, with a weak D call TRBD1 (6 bases). This chain's CDR3 is CASSESGDRGYGYTF. As DNA, the CDR3 is TGTGCCAGCAGTGAATCAGGGGATAGGGGCTATGGCTACACCTTC.